This passage covers 30 T cell receptor beta chains from one sample sequenced in a study of blood T cells in healthy people across ages. Primed by a sample-barcoded 5' primer and a J-beta primer mix, a second PCR proceeded for roughly 6 to 12 cycles. TCRdb independently ran MiXCR on the 5' RACE reads; one entry per CDR3 protein. The sample records approximately 1.5 million distinct CDR3 sequences, roughly 32% being singletons. Sequenced input: blood. The receptors were gathered from a woman aged 25 to 39 in good health.

The V gene is TRBV10-3, the J gene TRBJ1-2; tentatively, D is TRBD1 (5 bases). The V gene's germline CDR1 is ENHRY and CDR2 SYGVKD. This CDR3 region has 13 residues. V lost 3 bases and J 5 bases, leaving 10 bases between the germline ends. CDR3 nucleotides: TGTGCCATCAGTGAAGGGGAGAGGTATGGCTACACCTTC. Translation: CAISEGERYGYTF.

This clonotype was picked up many times. The V and J genes are TRBV29-1 and TRBJ1-1; D unresolved. V was cut by 7 bases and J by 2 bases, with 5 bases left in between. CDR1 and CDR2 from the germline V gene are SQVTM and ANQGSEA. The length of the CDR3 is 10 residues. CDR3 in amino acids: CSGQNTEAFF. The CDR3 DNA reads TGCAGCGGACAAAACACTGAAGCTTTCTTT.

This rearrangement joins TRBV9 to TRBJ2-7; D might be TRBD2 (5 bases). The CDR3 is 15 amino acids. Trimming pared 0 bases from V and 0 bases from J, leaving 10 bases between. The germline V gene has CDR1 SGDLS and CDR2 YYNGEE. The CDR3 sequence: CASSVGGSGSYEQYF. The CDR3 nucleotides read TGTGCCAGCAGCGTAGGTGGCAGCGGCTCCTACGAGCAGTACTTC.

The chain recombines TRBV6-5 with TRBJ2-7, with TRBD2 matching over 9 bases. The CDR3 extends over 15 amino acids. J gave up 4 bases and V 0 bases, and 4 bases lay outside the gene matches. The germline V gene has CDR1 MNHEY and CDR2 SVGAGI. The CDR3 nucleotides are TGTGCCAGCAGTTACTCGGCGGGAGGGCCATACGAGCAGTACTTC. Protein product: CASSYSAGGPYEQYF.

The gene calls are TRBV4-1 and TRBJ1-3; D ambiguous. The CDR3 spans 15 residues. The germline CDR1 and CDR2 sequences are MGHRA and YSYEKL. V was cut by 1 base and J by 0 bases, with 7 bases left in between. The CDR3 sequence: CASSQVRSSGNTIYF. CDR3 DNA sequence: TGCGCCAGCAGCCAAGTTCGGAGCTCTGGAAACACCATATATTTT.

The chain couples TRBV21-1 to TRBJ1-2. TRBV21-1 constitutes a pseudogene. This CDR3 has 12 amino acids. CDR3 protein: CATKSAVYGYTF. DNA of the CDR3: TGTGCCACCAAGTCGGCAGTCTATGGCTACACCTTC.

Only a few counts were recorded for this clonotype. V usage is TRBV6-1 and J usage is TRBJ2-3; TRBD2 matches 7 bases. The V and J ends lost 0 bases and 3 bases, in that order; junction bases with no gene match: 6. The CDR3 contains 16 residues. Germline V gene lookup returns CDR1 MNHNS and CDR2 SASEGT. The CDR3 sequence: CASSEAERGRTDTQYF. CDR3 DNA sequence: TGTGCCAGCAGTGAAGCGGAGCGGGGTCGTACAGATACGCAGTATTTT.

There are a few counts of this clonotype. The rearrangement uses TRBV5-1 and TRBJ2-3, with D uncertain. This CDR3 contains 16 residues. CDR1 is SGHRS and CDR2 is YFSETQ in the germline V gene. Deletions cut 1 base from V and 0 bases from J, with 12 bases between. CDR3 sequence: CASSLPGFLSTDTQYF. The CDR3 nucleotides read TGCGCCAGCAGCTTGCCAGGCTTCCTAAGCACAGATACGCAGTATTTT.

Comment on this clonotype: The conserved phenylalanine or tryptophan is not found at the CDR3 terminus, so this likely reflects a read error. Written as DNA, the CDR3 is TGTGCCAGCAGCTTAAGGGGGGCTGACTATGGCTACACCTTA. It is translated as CASSLRGADYGYTL. The V gene is TRBV13, the J gene TRBJ1-2; perhaps TRBD1 as D (6 bases). Germline V gene sequence: CDR1 PRHDT, CDR2 FYEKMQ (reference sequence). This CDR3 is 14 amino acids long. The germline V and J ends were trimmed by 2 bases and 3 bases, with 10 bases remaining between them.

This clonotype was counted a few times. The CDR3 sequence: CASTHRDPFPLGYTF. The CDR3 DNA reads TGTGCCAGCACCCACCGGGACCCGTTCCCTCTTGGCTACACCTTC. The V and J genes are TRBV7-9 and TRBJ1-2; possibly TRBD1 for D (5 bases). This CDR3 region has 15 residues. Looked up from germline, CDR1 is SEHNR and CDR2 is FQNEAQ (reference sequence). V was cut by 7 bases and J by 7 bases, with 22 bases left in between.

In its sample, this clonotype was seen many times. J is TRBJ2-7 and V is TRBV4-1, with unresolved D. Germline CDR1 and CDR2: MGHRA and YSYEKL. Between the trimmed V and J ends, which lost 5 bases and 0 bases, there was a span of 11 bases. CDR3 length equals 14 residues. The CDR3 is CASSTDRGSYEQYF. CDR3 sequence (DNA): TGCGCCAGCAGCACGGACCGTGGCTCCTACGAGCAGTACTTC.

The J gene is TRBJ2-1, the V gene TRBV6-1; D is uncertain. Per germline, CDR1 MNHNS and CDR2 SASEGT. The CDR3 consists of 15 residues. V gave up 1 base and J gave up 5 bases, with 12 bases separating them. The CDR3 spells CASSEDGASHNEQFF. CDR3 bases: TGTGCCAGCAGTGAAGACGGTGCATCCCACAATGAGCAGTTCTTC.

The rearrangement joins TRBV4-1 to TRBJ2-7, with a possible D match to TRBD1 (5 bases). The germline V and J ends were trimmed by 0 bases and 4 bases, with 13 bases remaining between them. CDR1 and CDR2 from the germline V gene are MGHRA and YSYEKL. The length of the CDR3 is 15 residues. The CDR3 DNA reads TGCGCCAGCAGCCAAGATTCAGGGATAGGGTACGAGCAGTACTTC. It is translated as CASSQDSGIGYEQYF.

The chain joins TRBV4-2 to TRBJ1-4, with D possibly TRBD1 on 5 matching bases. The germline CDR1 and CDR2 sequences are LGHNA and YNFKEQ. The germline V and J ends were trimmed by 0 bases and 0 bases, with 26 bases remaining between them. The CDR3 contains 22 residues. The CDR3 here is CASSQEGVGRRTLVATNEKLFF. The DNA of the CDR3 is TGTGCCAGCAGCCAAGAAGGGGTAGGGCGCCGCACCCTAGTTGCAACTAATGAAAAACTGTTTTTT.

This clonotype was counted ten times or more. The chain is built from TRBV27 and TRBJ2-7; 10 positions agree with TRBD1. The CDR3 extends over 15 amino acids. The V segment lost 3 bases and the J segment 3 bases; nucleotides outside the gene matches: 5. Looked up from germline, CDR1 is MNHEY and CDR2 is SMNVEV (reference sequence). In DNA form, the CDR3 reads TGTGCCAGCAGTTTTCAAGGGACAGGGGACTACGAGCAGTACTTC. Translation: CASSFQGTGDYEQYF.

This sequence joins TRBV12-3 or TRBV12-4 and TRBJ2-7; 7 bases fit TRBD1. V was clipped by 5 bases and J by 2 bases; unmatched bases: 6. The CDR3 is 14 residues long. DNA of the CDR3: TGTGCCAGCAGTCCCTGGGGACAGACCTACGAGCAGTACTTC. Its protein product is CASSPWGQTYEQYF.

This clonotype has more than one count but fewer than ten. The chain links TRBV7-9 to TRBJ2-7; TRBD2 might be the D (5 bases). Germline CDR1 is SEHNR and CDR2 is FQNEAQ (reference sequence). The CDR3 covers 13 residues. V lost 4 bases, J lost 7 bases, and 14 bases lay in between. The CDR3 coding sequence is TGTGCCAGCAGCTCCTCGGGGTCGCGGGAGCAGTACTTC. Translated: CASSSSGSREQYF.

This clonotype was seen more than once but under ten times. The chain carries TRBV20-1 and TRBJ2-1; TRBD2 matches 10 bases. The CDR3 runs to 17 residues. Trimming cost V 1 base and J 0 bases; bases outside gene matches: 6. The germline CDR1 and CDR2 sequences are DFQATT and SNEGSKA (reference sequence). CDR3 region: CSARVASGSSSYNEQFF. The CDR3 DNA is TGCAGTGCTAGAGTAGCTAGCGGGAGTTCCTCCTACAATGAGCAGTTCTTC.

This clonotype has a handful of counts. The chain combines TRBV28 with TRBJ1-1; D is unresolved. This CDR3 is 14 amino acids long. V was clipped by 2 bases and J by 1 base, with 8 bases between them. Germline values: CDR1 MDHEN, CDR2 SYDVKM. DNA of the CDR3: TGTGCCAGCAGTTTAATGGGCAGGAACACTGAAGCTTTCTTT. This encodes CASSLMGRNTEAFF.

This clonotype was observed a few times. V is TRBV3-1 and J is TRBJ2-7; D may be TRBD2 (6 bases). CDR3 length: 16 residues. V was shortened by 4 bases and J by 2 bases, with 18 bases between the two germline ends. Germline-derived CDR1 and CDR2 are LGHDT and YNNKEL (reference sequence). The CDR3 nucleotides read TGTGCCAGCAGCCCTGGCGTAGGCGGGGTACCCTACGAGCAGTACTTC. The encoded protein is CASSPGVGGVPYEQYF.

This clonotype was picked up one time. The chain has TRBV12-3 or TRBV12-4 and TRBJ1-1; tentative D call: TRBD1 (5 bases). Trimming took off 2 bases at V and 1 base at J, with 11 bases between the two ends. The CDR3 loop spans 15 amino acids. CDR3 loop: CASSLTAQANTEAFF. In DNA, the CDR3 is TGTGCCAGCAGTTTAACGGCACAGGCGAACACTGAAGCTTTCTTT.

CDR3 nucleotides: TGCAGTACTGTTCCACAACAGGGGGATTTCCATCAGCCCCAGCATTTT. Translation: CSTVPQQGDFHQPQHF. This rearrangement joins TRBV20-1 to TRBJ1-5; 8 bases match TRBD1. The V gene end was trimmed by 8 bases and the J gene end by 5 bases; junction bases not matched to a gene: 17. Germline V lookup: CDR1 DFQATT, CDR2 SNEGSKA (reference sequence). This CDR3 contains 16 residues.

CDR3 residues: CASSVYYSGNTIYF. CDR3 nucleotides: TGTGCCAGCAGCGTTTACTACTCTGGAAACACCATATATTTT. The gene calls are TRBV9 and TRBJ1-3; D is unclear. This CDR3 contains 14 residues. CDR1 is SGDLS and CDR2 is YYNGEE in the germline V gene. Trimming stripped 2 bases from V and 0 bases from J, with 6 bases between.

Only a few counts were recorded for this clonotype. The CDR3 region is CASSQVYGQGNNNYNEQFF. The DNA of the CDR3 is TGTGCCAGCAGCCAAGTTTATGGGCAGGGGAACAACAACTACAATGAGCAGTTCTTC. V gene TRBV4-2 combines with J gene TRBJ2-1; a possible D gene is TRBD1 (6 bases). Trimming shortened V by 1 base and J by 3 bases, and 22 bases separated the two germline ends. The CDR3 loop spans 19 amino acids. The germline CDR1 and CDR2 sequences are LGHNA and YNFKEQ.

This chain's CDR3 is CASSYGTGGRSGAFF. The CDR3 coding sequence is TGTGCCAGCAGTTACGGGACAGGGGGACGGAGTGGAGCTTTCTTT. The V call is TRBV6-6, the J call TRBJ1-1, with 11 bases matching TRBD1. The CDR3 totals 15 residues. Unmatched junction bases numbered 9, after V lost 2 bases and J lost 10 bases. The germline gives CDR1 MNHNY, CDR2 SVGAGI (reference sequence).

The table lists this clonotype with a few counts. V is TRBV20-1 and J is TRBJ2-3; 8 bases match TRBD2. This CDR3 is 15 amino acids long. Per germline, CDR1 DFQATT and CDR2 SNEGSKA (reference sequence). V was pared by 4 bases and J by 5 bases, with 11 bases of the junction left unmatched. CDR3 amino acids: CSAIVGGASGDTQYF. The CDR3 region has the DNA TGCAGTGCTATAGTCGGGGGGGCCTCCGGAGATACGCAGTATTTT.

The chain joins TRBV12-3 or TRBV12-4 to TRBJ2-2, with D unresolved. The CDR3 consists of 13 residues. V lost 4 bases and J 7 bases, leaving 10 bases between the germline ends. The CDR3, as DNA: TGTGCCAGCAGTTGGACCTACGGCGGGGAGCTGTTTTTT. As protein: CASSWTYGGELFF.

This chain links TRBV7-9 with TRBJ1-5; D is perhaps TRBD1 (5 bases). There are 17 residues in the CDR3. V shed 0 bases and J shed 1 base, with 13 bases lying between them. Germline V CDR1 and CDR2: SEHNR, FQNEAQ (reference sequence). The CDR3 spells CASSLAASGQSNQPQHF. Here the CDR3 DNA reads TGTGCCAGCAGCTTAGCAGCCTCGGGGCAAAGCAATCAGCCCCAGCATTTT.

Turning to this clonotype: A junction end diverges from the germline sequence, so it may reflect a read error. V and J are TRBV5-1 and TRBJ2-1; 7 nucleotides agree with TRBD2. The CDR3 contains 16 residues. Germline-derived CDR1 and CDR2 are SGHRS and YFSETQ. This CDR3 reads CVSSTGAKGLYNEQFF. CDR3 coding DNA: TGCGTCAGCAGCACGGGAGCGAAGGGACTATACAATGAGCAGTTCTTC.

This clonotype was recorded at least ten times. The chain joins TRBV7-3 to TRBJ1-6, with D maybe TRBD1 (6 bases). The CDR3 is 14 amino acids. Trimming left V 5 bases short and J 3 bases short, with 8 bases between. Germline V gene data show CDR1 as SGHTA and CDR2 as FQGTGA. CDR3 region: CASSQQGYNSPLHF. CDR3 DNA sequence: TGTGCCAGCAGCCAACAGGGCTATAATTCACCCCTCCACTTT.